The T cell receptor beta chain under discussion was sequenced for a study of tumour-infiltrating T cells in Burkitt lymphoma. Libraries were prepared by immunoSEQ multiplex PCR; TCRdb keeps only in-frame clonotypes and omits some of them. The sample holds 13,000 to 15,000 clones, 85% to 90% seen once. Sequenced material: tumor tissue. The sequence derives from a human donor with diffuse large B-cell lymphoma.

In nucleotides, the CDR3 is TGCGCCAGCAGCCAAGGGGCTGCTACTAATGAAAAACTGTTTTTT. Translating it yields CASSQGAATNEKLFF. V gene TRBV4-3 combines with J gene TRBJ1-4; D is ambiguous. This CDR3 has 15 amino acids. The germline V gene has CDR1 LGHNA and CDR2 YSLEER. Trimming cost V 1 base and J 2 bases, with 8 bases left between them.